This TCR beta chain was recovered during a study of cytomegalovirus exposure and HLA in healthy donors. General study findings and limits: Prior analysis indicated that the majority of TCR beta V segments exhibited productivity approximately 90% or approximately 30% of the time.

CDR3 length equals 14 residues. Trimming pared 1 base from V and 5 bases from J, leaving 8 bases between. CDR1 is MGHRA, CDR2 YSYEKL, per germline. The study ran its PCR with 60 Vbeta and 13 Jbeta primers. Using immunoSEQ multiplex PCR, the repertoire was profiled, and TCRdb retains in-frame clones only, with some absent. The sample comprises 120,000 to 150,000 clones, 70% to 90% of which are singletons, and roughly 0.5% rests with the top ten. This clone has more than one count but fewer than ten. Antigen unknown. Sequenced input: PBMCs. This sequence was found in a woman in her thirties or forties in good health and CMV-seronegative. The chain couples TRBV4-1 to TRBJ2-2, with D maybe TRBD2 (6 bases). This CDR3 reads CASSQVAGTGELFF. The DNA for the CDR3 is TGCGCCAGCAGCCAAGTTGCGGGGACCGGGGAGCTGTTTTTT.